One TCR beta chain is described in this entry. The V and J ends lost 3 bases and 3 bases respectively, with 14 bases between them. CDR1 is MGHDK and CDR2 is SYGVNS in the germline V gene. The CDR3 runs 15 residues. The data originate from a study of blood T cell repertoires in COVID-19. Whole-study context: The United States, Italy and Spain were the sources of the acute and convalescent COVID-19 samples.

The assay was immunoSEQ multiplex PCR, and TCRdb's table has in-frame clones only and misses some. The sample contains 250,000 or so clones, 70% to 90% of which appear only once. Participants' reported clinical history set cohort assignment. The source is a woman aged 45-59 years who had recovered from COVID-19. The specimen sequenced was PBMCs or T cells enriched from blood (not recorded which). The rearrangement uses TRBV25-1 and TRBJ1-1; D not resolved. In nucleotides, the CDR3 is TGTGCCAGCAGTGACGGGTTGGGTCGTTACACTGAAGCTTTCTTT. Its protein is CASSDGLGRYTEAFF.